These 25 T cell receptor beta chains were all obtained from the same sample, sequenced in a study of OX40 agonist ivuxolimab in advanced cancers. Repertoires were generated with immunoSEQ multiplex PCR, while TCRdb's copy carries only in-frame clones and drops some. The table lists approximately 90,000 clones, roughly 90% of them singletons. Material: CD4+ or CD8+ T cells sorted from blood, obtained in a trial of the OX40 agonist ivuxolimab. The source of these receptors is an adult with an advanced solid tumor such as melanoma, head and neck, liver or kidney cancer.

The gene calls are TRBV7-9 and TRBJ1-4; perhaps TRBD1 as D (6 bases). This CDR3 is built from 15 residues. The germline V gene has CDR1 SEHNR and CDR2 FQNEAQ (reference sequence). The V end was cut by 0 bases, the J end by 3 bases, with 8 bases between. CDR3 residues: CASSLAAGANEKLFF. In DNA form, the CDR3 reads TGTGCCAGCAGCTTAGCTGCAGGGGCTAATGAAAAACTGTTTTTT.

The CDR3, as DNA: TGTGCCAGCTCACCCCCGGGACAGGGGATGTACGAGCAGTACTTC. Translated, it gives CASSPPGQGMYEQYF. V and J are TRBV18 and TRBJ2-7; TRBD1 matches 10 bases. V shed 3 bases, J shed 4 bases, and the junction held 6 bases outside the gene matches. The CDR3 extends over 15 amino acids. The germline V gene encodes CDR1 KGHSH and CDR2 LQKENI. Based on the CDR3 plus reference TRBV18 and TRBJ2-7, the full variable domain is NAGVMQNPRHLVRRRGQEARLRCSPMKGHSHVYWYRQLPEEGLKFMVYLQKENIIDESGMPKERFSAEFPKEGPSILRIQQVVRGDSAAYFCASSPPGQGMYEQYFGPGTRLTVT.

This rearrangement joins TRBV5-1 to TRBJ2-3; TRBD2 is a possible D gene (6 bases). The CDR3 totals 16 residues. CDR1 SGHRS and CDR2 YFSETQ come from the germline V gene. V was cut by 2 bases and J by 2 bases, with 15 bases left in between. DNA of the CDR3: TGCGCCAGCAGCTTTGGGTCGGGGGTGATCACAGATACGCAGTATTTT. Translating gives CASSFGSGVITDTQYF.

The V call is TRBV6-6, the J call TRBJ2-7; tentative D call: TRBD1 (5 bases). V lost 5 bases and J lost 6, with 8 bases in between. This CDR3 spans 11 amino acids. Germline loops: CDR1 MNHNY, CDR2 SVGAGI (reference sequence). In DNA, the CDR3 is TGTGCCAGCAGTCAGGGTGGCGAGCAGTACTTC. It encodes CASSQGGEQYF.

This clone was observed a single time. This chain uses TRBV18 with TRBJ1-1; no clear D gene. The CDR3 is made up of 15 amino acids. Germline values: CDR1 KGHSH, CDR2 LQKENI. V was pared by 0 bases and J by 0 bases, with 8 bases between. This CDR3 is CASSPPAVMNTEAFF. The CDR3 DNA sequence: TGTGCCAGCTCACCACCGGCCGTAATGAACACTGAAGCTTTCTTT.

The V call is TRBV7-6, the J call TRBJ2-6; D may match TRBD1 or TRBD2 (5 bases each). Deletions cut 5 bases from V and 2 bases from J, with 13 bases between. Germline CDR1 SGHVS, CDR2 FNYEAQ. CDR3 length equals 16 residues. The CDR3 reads CASSPQVGAGANVLTF. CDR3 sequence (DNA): TGTGCCAGCAGCCCCCAGGTGGGGGCTGGGGCCAACGTCCTGACTTTC.

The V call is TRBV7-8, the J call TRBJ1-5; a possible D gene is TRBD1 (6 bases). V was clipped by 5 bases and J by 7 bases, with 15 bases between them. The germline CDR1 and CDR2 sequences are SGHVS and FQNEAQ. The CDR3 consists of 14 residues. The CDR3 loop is CASSVQGSGQPQHF. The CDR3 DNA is TGTGCCAGCAGCGTACAGGGATCCGGGCAGCCCCAGCATTTT.

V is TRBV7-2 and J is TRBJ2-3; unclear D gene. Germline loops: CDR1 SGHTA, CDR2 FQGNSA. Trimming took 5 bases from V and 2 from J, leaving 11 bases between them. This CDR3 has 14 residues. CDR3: CASSTRPSTDTQYF. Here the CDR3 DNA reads TGTGCCAGCAGCACCCGACCGTCCACAGATACGCAGTATTTT.

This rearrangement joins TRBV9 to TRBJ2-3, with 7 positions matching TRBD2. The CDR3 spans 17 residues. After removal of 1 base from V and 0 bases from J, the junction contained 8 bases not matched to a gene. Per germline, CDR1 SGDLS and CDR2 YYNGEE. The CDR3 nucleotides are TGTGCCAGCAGCGTAAAGTCAGCGGGAAGTAGCACAGATACGCAGTATTTT. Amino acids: CASSVKSAGSSTDTQYF.

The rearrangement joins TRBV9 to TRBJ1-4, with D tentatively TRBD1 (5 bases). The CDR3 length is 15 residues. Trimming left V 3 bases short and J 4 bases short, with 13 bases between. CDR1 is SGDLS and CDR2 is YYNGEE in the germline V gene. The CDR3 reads CASSAFGAFNEKLFF. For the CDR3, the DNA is TGTGCCAGCAGCGCGTTTGGGGCGTTTAATGAAAAACTGTTTTTT. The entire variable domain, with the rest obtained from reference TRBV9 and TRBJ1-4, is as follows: DSGVTQTPKHLITATGQRVTLRCSPRSGDLSVYWYQQSLDQGLQFLIQYYNGEERAKGNILERFSAQQFPDLHSELNLSSLELGDSALYFCASSAFGAFNEKLFFGSGTQLSVL.

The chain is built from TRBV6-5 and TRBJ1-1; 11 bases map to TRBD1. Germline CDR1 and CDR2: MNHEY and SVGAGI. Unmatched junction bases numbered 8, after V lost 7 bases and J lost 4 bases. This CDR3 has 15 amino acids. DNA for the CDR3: TGTGCCAGCATCCTAGGACAGGGGGCTTTCACTGAAGCTTTCTTT. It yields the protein CASILGQGAFTEAFF.

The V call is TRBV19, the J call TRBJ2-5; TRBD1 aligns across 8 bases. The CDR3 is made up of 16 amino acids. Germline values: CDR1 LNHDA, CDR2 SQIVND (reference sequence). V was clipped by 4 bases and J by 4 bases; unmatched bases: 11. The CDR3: CASSTAGQGLGETQYF. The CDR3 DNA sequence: TGTGCCAGTAGTACCGCAGGACAGGGACTCGGAGAGACCCAGTACTTC.

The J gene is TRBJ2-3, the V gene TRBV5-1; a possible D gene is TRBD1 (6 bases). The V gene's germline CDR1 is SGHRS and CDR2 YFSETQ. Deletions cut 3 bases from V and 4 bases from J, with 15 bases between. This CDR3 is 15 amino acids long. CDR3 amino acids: CASSSMGAIADTQYF. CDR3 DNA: TGCGCCAGCAGCTCGATGGGGGCGATCGCAGATACGCAGTATTTT. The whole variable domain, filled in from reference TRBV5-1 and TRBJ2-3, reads KAGVTQTPRYLIKTRGQQVTLSCSPISGHRSVSWYQQTPGQGLQFLFEYFSETQRNKGNFPGRFSGRQFSNSRSEMNVSTLELGDSALYLCASSSMGAIADTQYFGPGTRLTVL.

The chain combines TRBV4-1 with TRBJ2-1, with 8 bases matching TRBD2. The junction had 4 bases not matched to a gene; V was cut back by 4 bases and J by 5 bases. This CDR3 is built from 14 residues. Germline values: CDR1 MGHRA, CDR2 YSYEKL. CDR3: CASSLTSANNEQFF. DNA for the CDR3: TGCGCCAGCAGCCTGACTAGCGCTAACAATGAGCAGTTCTTC.

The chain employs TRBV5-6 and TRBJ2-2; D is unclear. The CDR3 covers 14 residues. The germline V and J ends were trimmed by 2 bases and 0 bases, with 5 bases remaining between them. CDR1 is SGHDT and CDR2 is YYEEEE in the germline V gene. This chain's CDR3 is CASSFSTNTGELFF. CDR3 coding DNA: TGTGCCAGCAGCTTTTCCACGAACACCGGGGAGCTGTTTTTT.

In DNA, the CDR3 is TGTGCCAGTAGTACTTCTAGTCTAACCGACAATGAGCAGTTCTTC. It codes for CASSTSSLTDNEQFF. V and J are TRBV19 and TRBJ2-1; D gene ambiguous. Between the trimmed V and J ends, which lost 4 bases and 5 bases, there was a span of 15 bases. CDR1 LNHDA and CDR2 SQIVND come from the germline V gene (reference sequence). The CDR3 runs to 15 residues.

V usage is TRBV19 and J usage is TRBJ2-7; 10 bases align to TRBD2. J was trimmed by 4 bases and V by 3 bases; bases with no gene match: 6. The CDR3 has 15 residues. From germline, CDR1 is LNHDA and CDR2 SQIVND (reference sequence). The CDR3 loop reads CASSIASGSSYEQYF. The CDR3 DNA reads TGTGCCAGTAGTATCGCTAGCGGGAGTTCTTACGAGCAGTACTTC.

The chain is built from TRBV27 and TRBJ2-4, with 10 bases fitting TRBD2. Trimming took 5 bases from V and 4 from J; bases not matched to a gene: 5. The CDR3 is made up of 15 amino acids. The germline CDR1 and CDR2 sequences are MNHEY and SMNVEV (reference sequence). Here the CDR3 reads CASSPLAGSKNIQYF. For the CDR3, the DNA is TGTGCCAGCAGTCCACTAGCGGGGTCGAAAAACATTCAGTACTTC.

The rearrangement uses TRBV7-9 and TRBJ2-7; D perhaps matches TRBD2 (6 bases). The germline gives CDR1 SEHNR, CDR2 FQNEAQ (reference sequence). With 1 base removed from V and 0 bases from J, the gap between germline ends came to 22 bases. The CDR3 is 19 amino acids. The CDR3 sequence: CASSLEGPLFAGTSYEQYF. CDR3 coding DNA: TGTGCCAGCAGCTTAGAGGGCCCCCTTTTCGCGGGAACCTCCTACGAGCAGTACTTC.

The CDR3 coding sequence is TGCAGCGTTGATACGGGCAGTAGGGGCAATGAGCAGTTCTTC. Amino acids: CSVDTGSRGNEQFF. J is TRBJ2-1 and V is TRBV29-1; possibly TRBD1 for D (5 bases). CDR1 and CDR2 (germline): SQVTM, ANQGSEA. The V gene lost 3 bases and the J gene lost 6 bases, with 15 bases spanning the gap. The CDR3 contains 14 residues.

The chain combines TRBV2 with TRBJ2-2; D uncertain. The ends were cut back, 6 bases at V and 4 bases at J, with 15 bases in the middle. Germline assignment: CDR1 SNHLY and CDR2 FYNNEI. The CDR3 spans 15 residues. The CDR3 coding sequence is TGTGCCAGCAGGGGCGGAGCGTCAAGCACCGGGGAGCTGTTTTTT. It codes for CASRGGASSTGELFF.

This CDR3 is CASSRNDNYGYTF. The DNA for the CDR3 is TGTGCCAGTAGTAGAAATGATAACTATGGCTACACCTTC. The chain carries TRBV25-1 and TRBJ1-2; D is unclear. CDR1 MGHDK and CDR2 SYGVNS come from the germline V gene. Trimming pared 9 bases from V and 1 base from J, leaving 12 bases between. The length of the CDR3 is 13 residues.

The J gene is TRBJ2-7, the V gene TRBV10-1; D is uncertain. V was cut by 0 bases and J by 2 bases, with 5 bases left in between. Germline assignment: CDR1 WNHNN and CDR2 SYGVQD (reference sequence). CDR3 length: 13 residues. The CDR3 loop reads CASSESGPYEQYF. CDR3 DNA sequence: TGCGCCAGCAGTGAGTCAGGTCCCTACGAGCAGTACTTC.

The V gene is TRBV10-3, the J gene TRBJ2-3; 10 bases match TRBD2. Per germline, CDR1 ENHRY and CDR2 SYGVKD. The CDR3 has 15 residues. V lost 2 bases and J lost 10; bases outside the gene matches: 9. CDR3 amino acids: CAISEEAGGGISQYF. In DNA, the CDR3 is TGTGCCATCAGTGAGGAAGCGGGAGGGGGGATTTCGCAGTATTTT.

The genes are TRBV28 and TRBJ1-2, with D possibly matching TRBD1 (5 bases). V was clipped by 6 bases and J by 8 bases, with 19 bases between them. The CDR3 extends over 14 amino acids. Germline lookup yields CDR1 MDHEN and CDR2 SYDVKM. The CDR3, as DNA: TGTGCCAGCAGACGGGGACCGACCACCGGAGGCTACACCTTC. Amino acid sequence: CASRRGPTTGGYTF.